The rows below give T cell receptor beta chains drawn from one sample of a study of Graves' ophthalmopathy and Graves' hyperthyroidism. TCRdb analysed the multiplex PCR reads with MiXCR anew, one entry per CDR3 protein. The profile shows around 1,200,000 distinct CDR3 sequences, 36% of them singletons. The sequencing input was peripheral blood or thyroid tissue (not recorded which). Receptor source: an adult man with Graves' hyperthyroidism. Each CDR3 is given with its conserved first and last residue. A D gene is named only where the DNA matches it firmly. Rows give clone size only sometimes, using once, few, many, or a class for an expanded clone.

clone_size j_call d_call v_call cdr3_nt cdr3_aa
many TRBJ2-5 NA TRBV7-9 TGTGCCAGCAGACAAACAGAGGAGACCCAGTACTTC CASRQTEETQYF
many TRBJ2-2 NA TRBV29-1 TGCAGCGCCGACTCCTCGAACACCGGGGAGCTGTTTTTT CSADSSNTGELFF
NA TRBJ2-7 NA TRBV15 TGTGCCACCAGCAGTCAGCGGAACTCCTACGAGCAGTACTTC CATSSQRNSYEQYF
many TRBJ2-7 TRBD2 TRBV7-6 TGTGCCAGCAGCTTATTCACTAGCGGCTACGAGCAGTACTTC CASSLFTSGYEQYF
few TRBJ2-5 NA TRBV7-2 TGTGCCAGCAGCCAAGACCCAGGGGGGATCTCAGAGACCCAGTACTTC CASSQDPGGISETQYF
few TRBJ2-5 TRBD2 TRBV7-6 TGTGCCAGCAGCTTTGCGGGGGTCGTGGAGACCCAGTACTTC CASSFAGVVETQYF
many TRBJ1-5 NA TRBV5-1 TGCGCCAGCAGCTTGGGTTACCCCAAGAATCAGCCCCAGCATTTT CASSLGYPKNQPQHF
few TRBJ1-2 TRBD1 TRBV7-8 TGTGCCAGCAGCTTATACGTTGGGACAGGGGGCAGTGATGGCTACACCTTC CASSLYVGTGGSDGYTF
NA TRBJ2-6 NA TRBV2 TGTGCCAGCAGCGGAGGACCTGGGGCCAACGTCCTGACTTTC CASSGGPGANVLTF
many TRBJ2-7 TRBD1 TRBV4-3 TGCGCCAGCAGCCAGGACAGGGGGCACGATGAGCAGTACTTC CASSQDRGHDEQYF
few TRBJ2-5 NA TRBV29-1 TGCAGCGTTGATGATGGGTCCTTGGGAGAGACCCAGTACTTC CSVDDGSLGETQYF
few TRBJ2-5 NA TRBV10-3 TGTGCCATCAGTGAAGGGGCCGGGGAGACCCAGTACTTC CAISEGAGETQYF
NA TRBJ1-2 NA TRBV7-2 TGTGCCAGCAGCTTACTAGCGGGGAAAGTGGGCTACACCTTC CASSLLAGKVGYTF
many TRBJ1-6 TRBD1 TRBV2 TGTGCCAGCAGCGCGGGACAGCCTAATTCACCCCTCCACTTT CASSAGQPNSPLHF
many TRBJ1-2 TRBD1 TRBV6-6 TGTGCCAGCAGTTACCCGACAGGGGGCCACTATGGCTACACCTTC CASSYPTGGHYGYTF
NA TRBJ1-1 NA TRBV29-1 TGCAGCGACGCCAGGGGCGACGGCTATGGGCACACTGAAGCTTTCTTT CSDARGDGYGHTEAFF
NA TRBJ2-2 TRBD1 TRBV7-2 TGTGCCAGCAGCTCCCGGGACAGGGCGGTCGGGGAGCTGTTTTTT CASSSRDRAVGELFF
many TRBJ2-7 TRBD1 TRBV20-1 TGCAGTGCTAAAGGCCGACAGGGCCCCTACGAGCAGTACTTC CSAKGRQGPYEQYF
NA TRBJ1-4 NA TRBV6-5 TGTGCCGGGGGCTCTTTTGAAAAACTGTTTTTT CAGGSFEKLFF
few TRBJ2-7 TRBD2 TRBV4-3 TGCGCCAGCAGCCCTAGCGGAGCCGCGACCTACGAGCAGTACTTC CASSPSGAATYEQYF
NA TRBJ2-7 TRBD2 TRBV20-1 TGCAGTGCTAGAGATGTCGGCGGGAGGTTCGCCTACGAGCAGTACTTC CSARDVGGRFAYEQYF
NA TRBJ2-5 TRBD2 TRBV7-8 TGTGCCAGCAGCCCCCCCGGACTAGCGGGGCAAGAGACCCAGTACTTC CASSPPGLAGQETQYF
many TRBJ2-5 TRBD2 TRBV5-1 TGCGCCAGCGGGACTAGCGGGGCCCAAGAGACCCAGTACTTC CASGTSGAQETQYF
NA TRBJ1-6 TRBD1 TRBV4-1 TGCGCCAGCAGCCACGCCGACAGGGCGGATGGGAATTCACCCCTCCACTTT CASSHADRADGNSPLHF
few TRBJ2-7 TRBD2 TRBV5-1 TGCGCCAGCAGCCCCCGGGTAGCGGGAAACGAGCAGTACTTC CASSPRVAGNEQYF
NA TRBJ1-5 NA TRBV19 TGTGCCAGTAGTATTGGTGGAGGTCGAAATCAGCCCCAGCATTTT CASSIGGGRNQPQHF
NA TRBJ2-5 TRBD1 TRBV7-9 TGTGCCAGCAGAAGTGGGACAGGGGAGGCGGTGGAGACCCAGTACTTC CASRSGTGEAVETQYF
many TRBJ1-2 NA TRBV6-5 TGTGCCAGCATAGGGACGGAAACTTATGGCTACACCTTC CASIGTETYGYTF
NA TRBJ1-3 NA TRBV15 TGTGCCACCAGCAGAGTCCCCGAGGGCGCTGGAAACACCATATATTTT CATSRVPEGAGNTIYF
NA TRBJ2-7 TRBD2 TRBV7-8 TGTGCCAGCAGCGAGCCGCAACTAGCGGGATCTGGGGAGCAGTACTTC CASSEPQLAGSGEQYF
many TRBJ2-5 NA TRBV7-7 TGTGCCAGCAGCTTGAATAGAAAAGAGACCCAGTACTTC CASSLNRKETQYF
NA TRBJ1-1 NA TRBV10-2 TGCGCCAGCAGTGAGCCGTGGAACACTGAAGCTTTCTTT CASSEPWNTEAFF